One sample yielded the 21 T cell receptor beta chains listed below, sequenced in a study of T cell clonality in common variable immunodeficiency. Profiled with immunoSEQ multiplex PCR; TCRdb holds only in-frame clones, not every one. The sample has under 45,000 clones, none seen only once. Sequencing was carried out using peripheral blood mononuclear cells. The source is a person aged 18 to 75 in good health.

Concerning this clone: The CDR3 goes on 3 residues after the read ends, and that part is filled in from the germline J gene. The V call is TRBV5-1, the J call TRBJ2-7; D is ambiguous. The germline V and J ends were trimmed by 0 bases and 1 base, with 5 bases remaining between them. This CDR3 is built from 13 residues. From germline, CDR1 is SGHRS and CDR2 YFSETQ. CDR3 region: CASSLETSYEQYF. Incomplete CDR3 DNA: TGCGCCAGCAGCTTGGAAACTTCCTACGAG.

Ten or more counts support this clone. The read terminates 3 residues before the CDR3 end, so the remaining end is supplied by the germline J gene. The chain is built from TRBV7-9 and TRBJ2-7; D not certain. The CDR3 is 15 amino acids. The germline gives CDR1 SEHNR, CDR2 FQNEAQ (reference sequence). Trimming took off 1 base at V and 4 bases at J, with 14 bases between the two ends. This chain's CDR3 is CASSLGPSSLYEQYF. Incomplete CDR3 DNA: TGTGCCAGCAGCTTAGGGCCGTCTAGTCTGTACGAG.

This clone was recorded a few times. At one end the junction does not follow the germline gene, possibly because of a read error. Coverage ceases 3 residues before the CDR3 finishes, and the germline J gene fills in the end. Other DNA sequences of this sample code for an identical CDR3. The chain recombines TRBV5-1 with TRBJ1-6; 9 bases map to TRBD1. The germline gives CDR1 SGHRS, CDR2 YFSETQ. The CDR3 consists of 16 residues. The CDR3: CASSLATDRGLTPLHF. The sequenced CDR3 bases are TGCGCCAGTAGCTTGGCCACGGACAGGGGTCTTACACCC.

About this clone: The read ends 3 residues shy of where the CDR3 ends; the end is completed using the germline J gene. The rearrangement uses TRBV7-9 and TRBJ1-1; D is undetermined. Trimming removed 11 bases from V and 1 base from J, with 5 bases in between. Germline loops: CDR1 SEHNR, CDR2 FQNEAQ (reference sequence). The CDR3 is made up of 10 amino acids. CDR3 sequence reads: CAVWNTEAFF. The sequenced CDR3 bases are TGTGCCGTATGGAACACTGAA.

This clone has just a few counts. Incomplete CDR3 DNA: TGTGCCAGCAGCTTAATCCCGGGACTAGCGGGGGGTACTGGGGCCAACGTC. Protein sequence: CASSLIPGLAGGTGANV. The full CDR3 sequence reads CASSLIPGLAGGTGANVLTF. This chain joins TRBV7-3 and TRBJ2-6, with 15 bases identical to TRBD2. The CDR3 goes on 3 residues after the read ends, and that part is filled in from the germline J gene. The CDR3 is 20 residues long. CDR1 and CDR2 (germline): SGHTA, FQGTGA. V was pared by 1 base and J by 2 bases, with 6 bases of the junction left unmatched. The full variable domain, in which reference TRBV7-3 and TRBJ2-6 provide the parts outside the CDR3, is GAGVSQTPSNKVTEKGKYVELRCDPISGHTALYWYRQSLGQGPEFLIYFQGTGAADDSGLPNDRFFAVRPEGSVSTLKIQRTERGDSAVYLCASSLIPGLAGGTGANVLTFGAGSRLTVL.

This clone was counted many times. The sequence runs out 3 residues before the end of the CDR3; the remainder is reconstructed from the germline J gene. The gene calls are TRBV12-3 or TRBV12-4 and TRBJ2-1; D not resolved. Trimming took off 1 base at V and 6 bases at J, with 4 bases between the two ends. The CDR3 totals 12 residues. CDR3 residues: CASSLVRNEQFF. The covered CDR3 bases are TGTGCCAGCAGTTTAGTCCGCAATGAG.

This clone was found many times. CDR3 loop: CASSENRAANEKLFF. CDR3 bases read: TGTGCCAGCAGCGAAAACAGGGCGGCTAATGAAAAA. V and J are TRBV7-8 and TRBJ1-4; D may be TRBD1 (6 bases). The read terminates 3 residues before the CDR3 end, so the remaining end is supplied by the germline J gene. Trimming left V 5 bases short and J 3 bases short, with 13 bases between. From germline, CDR1 is SGHVS and CDR2 FQNEAQ. This CDR3 spans 15 amino acids.

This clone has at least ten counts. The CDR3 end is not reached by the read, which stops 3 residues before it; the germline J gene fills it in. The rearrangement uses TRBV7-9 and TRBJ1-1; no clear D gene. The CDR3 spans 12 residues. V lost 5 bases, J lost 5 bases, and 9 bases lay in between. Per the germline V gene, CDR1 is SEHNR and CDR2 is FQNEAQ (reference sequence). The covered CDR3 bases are TGTGCCAGCAGCCCGGCGACAACTGAA. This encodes CASSPATTE. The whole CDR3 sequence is CASSPATTEAFF.

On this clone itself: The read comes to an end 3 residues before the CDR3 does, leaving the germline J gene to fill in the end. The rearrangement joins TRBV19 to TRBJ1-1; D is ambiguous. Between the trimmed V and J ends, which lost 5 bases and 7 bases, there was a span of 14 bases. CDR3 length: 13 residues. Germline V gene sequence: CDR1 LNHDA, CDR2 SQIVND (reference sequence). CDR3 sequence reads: CASSPVSGGEAFF. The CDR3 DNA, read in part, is TGTGCCAGTAGTCCCGTATCGGGTGGTGAA. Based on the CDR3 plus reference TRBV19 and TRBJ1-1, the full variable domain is DGGITQSPKYLFRKEGQNVTLSCEQNLNHDAMYWYRQDPGQGLRLIYYSQIVNDFQKGDIAEGYSVSREKKESFPLTVTSAQKNPTAFYLCASSPVSGGEAFFGQGTRLTVV.

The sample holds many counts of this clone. The DNA read from the CDR3 is TGTGCCAGCAGTTTTTATGCAGGGGTAGACGAG. It codes for CASSFYAGVDE. In full, the CDR3 is CASSFYAGVDEQYF. The chain is built from TRBV5-5 and TRBJ2-7; D may be TRBD1 (6 bases). The read halts 3 residues ahead of the CDR3 end, with the missing end drawn from the germline J gene. The germline V gene encodes CDR1 SGHKS and CDR2 YYEKEE (reference sequence). V was cut by 5 bases and J by 5 bases, with 17 bases left in between. The length of the CDR3 is 14 residues.

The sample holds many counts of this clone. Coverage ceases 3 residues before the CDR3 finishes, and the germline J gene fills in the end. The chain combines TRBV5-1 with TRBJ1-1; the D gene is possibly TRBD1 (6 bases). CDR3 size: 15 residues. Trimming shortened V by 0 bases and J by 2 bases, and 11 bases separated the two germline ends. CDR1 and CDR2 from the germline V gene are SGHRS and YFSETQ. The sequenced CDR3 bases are TGCGCCAGCAGCTTGGTCTCAGGGGTAAACACTGAA. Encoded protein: CASSLVSGVNTE. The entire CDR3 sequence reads CASSLVSGVNTEAFF.

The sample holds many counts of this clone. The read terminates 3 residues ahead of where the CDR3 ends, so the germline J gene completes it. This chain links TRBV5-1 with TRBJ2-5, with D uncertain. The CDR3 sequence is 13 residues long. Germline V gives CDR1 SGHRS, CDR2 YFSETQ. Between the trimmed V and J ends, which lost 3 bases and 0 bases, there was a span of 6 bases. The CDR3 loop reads CASSSEYQETQYF. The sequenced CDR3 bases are TGCGCCAGCAGCTCAGAGTACCAAGAGACC.

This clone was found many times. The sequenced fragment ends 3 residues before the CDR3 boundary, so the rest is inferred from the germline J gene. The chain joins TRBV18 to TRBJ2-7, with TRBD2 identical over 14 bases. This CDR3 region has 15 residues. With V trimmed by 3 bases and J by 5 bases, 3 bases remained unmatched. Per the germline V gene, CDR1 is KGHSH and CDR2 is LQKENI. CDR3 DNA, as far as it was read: TGTGCCAGCTCACCGACTAGCGGGAGGGTCGACGAG. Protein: CASSPTSGRVDE. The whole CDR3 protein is CASSPTSGRVDEQYF.

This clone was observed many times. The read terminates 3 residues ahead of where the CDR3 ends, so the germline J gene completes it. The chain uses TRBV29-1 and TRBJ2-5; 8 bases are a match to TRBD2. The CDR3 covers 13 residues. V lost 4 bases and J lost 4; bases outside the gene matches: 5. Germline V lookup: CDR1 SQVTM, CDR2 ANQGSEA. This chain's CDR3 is CSVVLAGIETQYF. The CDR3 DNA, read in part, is TGCAGCGTTGTATTAGCGGGAATAGAGACC.

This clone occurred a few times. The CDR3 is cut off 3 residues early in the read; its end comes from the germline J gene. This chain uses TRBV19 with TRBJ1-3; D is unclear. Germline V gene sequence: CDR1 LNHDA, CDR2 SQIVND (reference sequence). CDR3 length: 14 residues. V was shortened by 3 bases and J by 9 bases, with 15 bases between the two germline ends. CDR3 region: CASSIHLSQATIYF. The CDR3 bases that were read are TGTGCCAGTAGTATTCATCTCTCCCAGGCCACC.

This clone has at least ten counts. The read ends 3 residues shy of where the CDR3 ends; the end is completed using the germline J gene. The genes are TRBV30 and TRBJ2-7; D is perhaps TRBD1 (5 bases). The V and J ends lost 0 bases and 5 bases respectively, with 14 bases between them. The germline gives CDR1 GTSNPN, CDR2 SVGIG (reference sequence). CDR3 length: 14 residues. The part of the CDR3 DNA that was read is TGTGCCTGGAGTGTCTGGCAGGGCAGCGACGAG. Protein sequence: CAWSVWQGSDE. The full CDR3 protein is CAWSVWQGSDEQYF.

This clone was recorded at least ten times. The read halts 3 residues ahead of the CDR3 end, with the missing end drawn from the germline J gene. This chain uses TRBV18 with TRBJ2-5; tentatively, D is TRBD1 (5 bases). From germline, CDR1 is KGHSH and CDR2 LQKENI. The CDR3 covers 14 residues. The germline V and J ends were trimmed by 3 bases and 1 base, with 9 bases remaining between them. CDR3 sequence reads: CASSPGQLQETQYF. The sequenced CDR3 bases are TGTGCCAGCTCACCGGGGCAGCTCCAAGAGACC.

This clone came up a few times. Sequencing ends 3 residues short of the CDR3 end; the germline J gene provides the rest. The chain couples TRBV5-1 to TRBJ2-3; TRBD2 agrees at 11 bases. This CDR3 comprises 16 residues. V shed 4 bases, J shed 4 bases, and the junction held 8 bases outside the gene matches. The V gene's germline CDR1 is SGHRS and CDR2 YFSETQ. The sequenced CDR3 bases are TGCGCCAGCAGCCCCTCACTAGCGGGGGTATCAGATACG. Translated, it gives CASSPSLAGVSDT. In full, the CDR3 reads CASSPSLAGVSDTQYF.

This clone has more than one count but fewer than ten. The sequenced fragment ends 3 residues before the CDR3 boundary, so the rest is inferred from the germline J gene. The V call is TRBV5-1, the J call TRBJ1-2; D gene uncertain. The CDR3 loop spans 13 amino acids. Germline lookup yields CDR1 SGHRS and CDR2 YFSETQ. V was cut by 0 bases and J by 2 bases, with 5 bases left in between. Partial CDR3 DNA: TGCGCCAGCAGCTTGGAACAGAACTATGGC. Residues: CASSLEQNYG. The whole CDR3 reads CASSLEQNYGYTF.

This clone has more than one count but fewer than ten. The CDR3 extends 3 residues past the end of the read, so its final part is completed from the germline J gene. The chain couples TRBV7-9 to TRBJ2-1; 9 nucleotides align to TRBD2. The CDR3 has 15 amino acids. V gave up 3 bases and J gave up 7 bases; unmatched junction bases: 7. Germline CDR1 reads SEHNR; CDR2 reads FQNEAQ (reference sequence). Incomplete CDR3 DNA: TGTGCCAGCAGCTTGCGGGAGGGCCTTAAGAATGAG. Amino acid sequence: CASSLREGLKNE. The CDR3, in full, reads CASSLREGLKNEQFF.

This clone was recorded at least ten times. The CDR3 reads CASSSGSTSGNYNEQFF. Incomplete CDR3 DNA: TGTGCCAGCAGTTCTGGCTCGACTAGCGGAAACTACAATGAG. This chain joins TRBV12-3 or TRBV12-4 and TRBJ2-1; TRBD2 agrees at 9 bases. The CDR3 is cut off 3 residues early in the read; its end comes from the germline J gene. The V segment lost 4 bases and the J segment 3 bases; nucleotides outside the gene matches: 10. CDR3 size: 17 residues.